The sample holds a few counts of the clone carrying this T cell receptor beta chain. Its antigen is as yet unknown. Trimming took 4 bases from V and 9 from J, leaving 11 bases between them. Germline V gene sequence: CDR1 KGHDR, CDR2 SFDVKD. The CDR3 runs to 12 residues. Semi-nested PCR with Nested Universal Primer A followed constant-region reverse priming of full-length variable regions. TCRdb ran MiXCR on the 5' RACE reads and lists one entry per CDR3 protein. The sample carries 45,000 to 70,000 distinct CDR3 sequences, about 28% recorded once. Study-level results: Tumor memory CD4+ T cell TCR gene usage clustered with blood and lymph node memory CD4+ cells and lymph node naive CD4+ cells.

The genes are TRBV24-1 and TRBJ1-2, with TRBD1 as a possible D gene (6 bases). Source material: tumor-infiltrating memory CD4+ T cells sorted from the breast tumor. Subset described: memory CD4+ T cells, CD4+CD45RO+CD25-. The receptor was isolated from a female donor with breast cancer. The CDR3 here is CATSDTGQRYTF. Here the CDR3 DNA reads TGTGCCACCAGTGACACCGGACAGCGCTACACCTTC.